This TCR beta chain was captured in a study of PD-L1 blockade in urothelial cancer. Across the whole study: Atezolizumab 1,200 mg was given intravenously every 3 weeks, starting 2014. Previous chemotherapy exposure amounted to 0 to 3 regimens for patients. Blood yielded a median of around 150,000 T cells per sample.

TCR analog templates of synthetic origin were spiked into each PCR. Some clones are missing from TCRdb's copy, which holds only in-frame ones; the method was immunoSEQ multiplex PCR. Of over 100,000 clones in the sample, roughly 90% were seen once. The germline CDR1 and CDR2 sequences are LNHDA and SQIVND (reference sequence). Trimming cost V 3 bases and J 8 bases, with 11 bases left between them. This CDR3 spans 14 amino acids. Time point described: peripheral blood 6 weeks after treatment start. The sequences come from PBMCs, collected around atezolizumab (anti-PD-L1) treatment. The receptor comes from a man aged 55 to 69 with urothelial cancer. The genes are TRBV19 and TRBJ1-6; perhaps TRBD1 as D (5 bases). CDR3 region: CASSMGQAHSPLHF. The CDR3 DNA reads as TGTGCCAGTAGTATGGGGCAGGCCCATTCACCCCTCCACTTT.